The next 30 T cell receptor beta chains were all read from a single sample in a study of memory CD4+ T cells and cytomegalovirus serostatus. Assay: immunoSEQ multiplex PCR; the TCRdb copy retains only in-frame clones and omits some. In the table there are about 82,000 clones, around 80% of which are singletons. The sort gate was single viable CD3+CD4+CD8-CD45RO+ cells for memory CD4+ T cells. Sequenced input: memory CD4+ T cells from blood. The receptors shown here come from an adult in good health and CMV-seronegative.

The rearrangement joins TRBV5-4 to TRBJ1-2, with D maybe TRBD1 (5 bases). The CDR3 sequence is 14 residues long. Germline V gene data show CDR1 as SGHNT and CDR2 as YYREEE (reference sequence). V lost 2 bases, J lost 2 bases, and 10 bases lay in between. The CDR3 nucleotides read TGTGCCAGCAGCTTAGGGACCTTGAACTATGGCTACACCTTC. Translating gives CASSLGTLNYGYTF.

The gene calls are TRBV30 and TRBJ1-2, with 8 bases lining up with TRBD1. CDR1 is GTSNPN, CDR2 SVGIG, per germline (reference sequence). The CDR3 is 15 residues long. V was pared by 4 bases and J by 0 bases, with 7 bases of the junction left unmatched. Here the CDR3 reads CAWKAGGQTNYGYTF. The CDR3, as DNA: TGTGCCTGGAAGGCAGGGGGCCAGACTAACTATGGCTACACCTTC.

The chain couples TRBV20-1 to TRBJ2-7, with 7 bases lining up with TRBD1. The CDR3 sequence is 11 residues long. V was clipped by 6 bases and J by 8 bases; unmatched bases: 7. From germline, CDR1 is DFQATT and CDR2 SNEGSKA (reference sequence). Here the CDR3 DNA reads TGCAGTGCCCCGAGGACAGGTCAGCAGTACTTC. Residues: CSAPRTGQQYF.

As to this clone: The same CDR3 is also encoded by other DNA sequences in this sample. The rearrangement uses TRBV11-3 and TRBJ1-6; 7 bases align to TRBD1. The germline V gene encodes CDR1 SGHNT and CDR2 YENEEA. This CDR3 has 13 residues. The junction had 3 bases not matched to a gene; V was cut back by 5 bases and J by 8 bases. The CDR3 loop is CASSLDRDSPLHF. The CDR3 nucleotides are TGTGCCAGCAGCCTCGACAGGGATTCACCCCTCCACTTT.

This clone appeared a single time. The genes are TRBV11-2 and TRBJ1-5; unclear D gene. This CDR3 has 16 amino acids. V dropped 2 bases and J dropped 2 bases, with 13 bases sitting between them. Germline V gives CDR1 SGHAT, CDR2 FQNNGV. The CDR3 sequence: CASSLKAERGNQPQHF. CDR3 nucleotide sequence: TGTGCCAGCAGCTTAAAGGCAGAAAGGGGCAATCAGCCCCAGCATTTT. The whole variable domain, filled in from reference TRBV11-2 and TRBJ1-5, reads EAGVAQSPRYKIIEKRQSVAFWCNPISGHATLYWYQQILGQGPKLLIQFQNNGVVDDSQLPKDRFSAERLKGVDSTLKIQPAKLEDSAVYLCASSLKAERGNQPQHFGDGTRLSIL.

The V and J genes are TRBV2 and TRBJ1-2; D perhaps matches TRBD1 (6 bases). The germline gives CDR1 SNHLY, CDR2 FYNNEI. V was cut by 4 bases and J by 4 bases, with 13 bases left in between. The CDR3 loop spans 14 amino acids. CDR3 region: CASSVNGGLYGYTF. The CDR3 DNA reads as TGTGCCAGCAGTGTGAACGGGGGCCTCTATGGCTACACCTTC.

The chain has TRBV5-1 and TRBJ1-2, with no clear D. V lost 3 bases and J 2 bases, leaving 11 bases between the germline ends. Germline V gene data show CDR1 as SGHRS and CDR2 as YFSETQ. CDR3 size: 14 residues. The CDR3 sequence is CASSYRWRNYGYTF. The CDR3 DNA reads TGCGCCAGCAGCTATCGGTGGAGAAACTATGGCTACACCTTC.

The chain joins TRBV7-8 to TRBJ2-2; D is possibly TRBD2 (5 bases). The CDR3 sequence is 15 residues long. V was clipped by 4 bases and J by 6 bases, with 15 bases between them. Per germline, CDR1 SGHVS and CDR2 FQNEAQ. The CDR3 coding sequence is TGTGCCAGCAGCTCCCAGACTACCCGGCCCGGGGAGCTGTTTTTT. This translates into CASSSQTTRPGELFF.

This clone was recorded once. The chain joins TRBV11-1 to TRBJ1-4; unclear D gene. In germline, CDR1 is SGHAT, CDR2 FQDESV (reference sequence). This CDR3 has 13 residues. The V gene lost 6 bases and the J gene lost 5 bases, with 10 bases spanning the gap. The CDR3 loop reads CASSRGANEKLFF. The CDR3 nucleotides are TGTGCCAGCAGTCGAGGAGCAAATGAAAAACTGTTTTTT.

The chain employs TRBV15 and TRBJ2-7, with 11 positions matching TRBD1. The germline V gene has CDR1 LNHNV and CDR2 YYDKDF (reference sequence). Unmatched junction bases numbered 3, after V lost 3 bases and J lost 5 bases. This CDR3 is built from 14 residues. The CDR3 loop is CATSRRTGGDEQYF. The CDR3 DNA follows: TGTGCCACCAGCAGGAGGACAGGGGGCGACGAGCAGTACTTC.

The rearrangement uses TRBV11-2 and TRBJ2-2; a weak D match, TRBD1 (6 bases). V was clipped by 1 base and J by 1 base, with 13 bases between them. CDR3 length: 17 amino acids. CDR1 SGHAT and CDR2 FQNNGV come from the germline V gene. CDR3 protein: CASSLGATGLNTGELFF. The CDR3 DNA reads as TGTGCCAGCAGCTTAGGGGCGACAGGCTTGAACACCGGGGAGCTGTTTTTT.

V and J are TRBV9 and TRBJ1-4, with a possible D match to TRBD1 (6 bases). V was shortened by 4 bases and J by 0 bases, with 19 bases between the two germline ends. This CDR3 region has 18 residues. Germline values: CDR1 SGDLS, CDR2 YYNGEE. The CDR3 bases are TGTGCCAGCAGCTGGGGGGGAGGGGGACAACCAACTAATGAAAAACTGTTTTTT. This sequence encodes CASSWGGGGQPTNEKLFF.

The chain is built from TRBV6-5 and TRBJ1-5, with D hard to call. V dropped 0 bases and J dropped 4 bases, with 10 bases sitting between them. In germline, CDR1 is MNHEY, CDR2 SVGAGI. CDR3 length: 15 residues. The CDR3 DNA reads as TGTGCCAGCAGTTACTCGAACACCCGGAATCAGCCCCAGCATTTT. It encodes CASSYSNTRNQPQHF.

The V gene is TRBV19, the J gene TRBJ1-3; D gene unclear. Germline CDR1 is LNHDA and CDR2 is SQIVND (reference sequence). This CDR3 region has 15 residues. V lost 5 bases, J lost 0 bases, and 11 bases lay in between. CDR3 bases: TGTGCCAGTAGTCGGAGGGAACGCTCTGGAAACACCATATATTTT. Protein product: CASSRRERSGNTIYF.

V gene TRBV19 combines with J gene TRBJ1-1, with D uncertain. Germline V CDR1 and CDR2: LNHDA, SQIVND (reference sequence). The V end was cut by 7 bases, the J end by 4 bases, with 10 bases between. This CDR3 spans 12 amino acids. The CDR3 here is CASTKAGTEAFF. The CDR3 DNA follows: TGTGCCAGTACCAAGGCGGGCACTGAAGCTTTCTTT.

This clone was observed a handful of times. The rearrangement uses TRBV18 and TRBJ1-5; D ambiguous. With 0 bases removed from V and 0 bases from J, the gap between germline ends came to 12 bases. CDR3 length: 17 amino acids. In germline, CDR1 is KGHSH, CDR2 LQKENI. CDR3 sequence: CASSPPGGSYSNQPQHF. The DNA for the CDR3 is TGTGCCAGCTCACCACCGGGCGGATCTTATAGCAATCAGCCCCAGCATTTT.

The chain employs TRBV6-1 and TRBJ2-7; tentative D call: TRBD2 (6 bases). Germline assignment: CDR1 MNHNS and CDR2 SASEGT. The V gene lost 6 bases and the J gene lost 0 bases, with 15 bases spanning the gap. The CDR3 is 15 residues long. The CDR3 loop is CASRLHSGTSYEQYF. For the CDR3, the DNA is TGTGCCAGCAGATTACATAGCGGAACCTCCTACGAGCAGTACTTC.

The V gene is TRBV6-5, the J gene TRBJ2-1, with D uncertain. Deletions cut 6 bases from V and 4 bases from J, with 16 bases between. The V gene's germline CDR1 is MNHEY and CDR2 SVGAGI. This CDR3 contains 15 residues. The CDR3 reads CASSSRLSPYNEQFF. In DNA form, the CDR3 reads TGTGCCAGCAGCTCCCGTTTATCCCCTTACAATGAGCAGTTCTTC.

The CDR3: CASSFRRARTDTQYF. In nucleotides, the CDR3 is TGTGCCAGCAGCTTCCGCAGGGCCCGCACAGATACGCAGTATTTT. This rearrangement joins TRBV7-2 to TRBJ2-3; tentatively, D is TRBD1 (5 bases). The V end was cut by 3 bases, the J end by 1 base, with 11 bases between. The CDR3 totals 15 residues. Germline values: CDR1 SGHTA, CDR2 FQGNSA.

The rearrangement links TRBV11-1 to TRBJ2-3; D not resolved. The CDR3 totals 14 residues. Germline loops: CDR1 SGHAT, CDR2 FQDESV (reference sequence). Trimming took off 1 base at V and 6 bases at J, with 11 bases between the two ends. The CDR3: CASSLGSLADTQYF. The CDR3 bases are TGTGCCAGCAGCTTAGGCTCTCTCGCGGATACGCAGTATTTT.

This clone was seen only a few times. The V gene is TRBV7-9, the J gene TRBJ2-2, with D possibly matching TRBD1 (5 bases). Trimming took off 6 bases at V and 1 base at J, with 6 bases between the two ends. Germline loops: CDR1 SEHNR, CDR2 FQNEAQ (reference sequence). This CDR3 is 13 amino acids long. CDR3 region: CASRGENTGELFF. For the CDR3, the DNA is TGTGCCAGCAGAGGGGAGAACACCGGGGAGCTGTTTTTT.

The chain employs TRBV9 and TRBJ2-5, with D perhaps matching TRBD2 (6 bases). Trimming removed 4 bases from V and 3 bases from J, with 13 bases in between. The CDR3 spans 14 residues. The germline gives CDR1 SGDLS, CDR2 YYNGEE. Here the CDR3 reads CASSLRGGEETQYF. CDR3 coding DNA: TGTGCCAGCAGCCTTCGCGGCGGGGAAGAGACCCAGTACTTC.

V and J are TRBV7-9 and TRBJ1-2, with D possibly being TRBD1 (6 bases). Germline loops: CDR1 SEHNR, CDR2 FQNEAQ (reference sequence). The germline V and J ends were trimmed by 5 bases and 7 bases, with 17 bases remaining between them. The CDR3 loop spans 14 amino acids. Written as DNA, the CDR3 is TGTGCCAGCAGCCGAGGGGGGGTCGGGGGTGGCTACACCTTC. Translated: CASSRGGVGGGYTF. Together with reference TRBV7-9 and TRBJ1-2, the CDR3 gives the full variable domain: DTGVSQNPRHKITKRGQNVTFRCDPISEHNRLYWYRQTLGQGPEFLTYFQNEAQLEKSRLLSDRFSAERPKGSFSTLEIQRTEQGDSAMYLCASSRGGVGGGYTFGSGTRLTVV.

The chain joins TRBV6-6 to TRBJ2-7, with D possibly being TRBD2 (5 bases). Germline V gives CDR1 MNHNY, CDR2 SVGAGI (reference sequence). The CDR3 sequence is 13 residues long. V was clipped by 2 bases and J by 5 bases, with 10 bases between them. In DNA, the CDR3 is TGTGCCAGCAGTTACCTTACTAGAGACGAGCAGTACTTC. Residues: CASSYLTRDEQYF.

The V gene is TRBV6-1, the J gene TRBJ1-2; no clear D. The V gene's germline CDR1 is MNHNS and CDR2 SASEGT. This CDR3 region has 14 residues. V shed 7 bases and J shed 7 bases, with 19 bases lying between them. The DNA of the CDR3 is TGTGCCAGCACCACGCCGGCCATCGGCGGTGGCTACACCTTC. Its translation: CASTTPAIGGGYTF.

This chain connects TRBV28 to TRBJ1-5, with D possibly TRBD1 on 5 matching bases. V dropped 2 bases and J dropped 3 bases, with 26 bases sitting between them. The CDR3 consists of 20 residues. Germline values: CDR1 MDHEN, CDR2 SYDVKM. The CDR3 DNA follows: TGTGCCAGCAGTTTAAATGCCCCCGGAGGGGCCGTGAGCGACAATCAGCCCCAGCATTTT. Its protein product is CASSLNAPGGAVSDNQPQHF.

The rearrangement uses TRBV9 and TRBJ2-2; D assignment may be TRBD1 or TRBD2 (6 bases each). There are 17 residues in the CDR3. V was trimmed by 0 bases and J by 0 bases, leaving 12 bases between them. The germline V gene has CDR1 SGDLS and CDR2 YYNGEE. Here the CDR3 reads CASSVAGASTNTGELFF. The CDR3 DNA reads TGTGCCAGCAGCGTAGCGGGGGCGAGCACGAACACCGGGGAGCTGTTTTTT.

The J gene is TRBJ2-7, the V gene TRBV12-5, with 15 bases lining up with TRBD2. The germline CDR1 and CDR2 sequences are LGHNT and FRNRAP. V shed 2 bases, J shed 0 bases, and the junction held 11 bases outside the gene matches. CDR3 length: 20 residues. In DNA, the CDR3 is TGTGCTAGTGGTTTGCTACTGAGGACTAGCGGGGGGGCGAGCTCCTACGAGCAGTACTTC. Translation: CASGLLLRTSGGASSYEQYF.

The gene calls are TRBV28 and TRBJ1-6; the match to TRBD1 covers 8 bases. CDR1 is MDHEN, CDR2 SYDVKM, per germline. V gave up 8 bases and J gave up 8 bases; unmatched junction bases: 11. CDR3 size: 15 residues. CDR3: CASQPPRGHDSPLHF. The CDR3 DNA reads TGTGCCAGCCAACCGCCCAGGGGGCACGATTCACCCCTCCACTTT. Based on the CDR3 plus reference TRBV28 and TRBJ1-6, the full variable domain is DVKVTQSSRYLVKRTGEKVFLECVQDMDHENMFWYRQDPGLGLRLIYFSYDVKMKEKGDIPEGYSVSREKKERFSLILESASTNQTSMYLCASQPPRGHDSPLHFGNGTRLTVT.

In this sample, this clone turned up once. The genes are TRBV18 and TRBJ1-2; D is possibly TRBD1 (6 bases). The CDR3 has 15 residues. Germline values: CDR1 KGHSH, CDR2 LQKENI. Trimming left V 0 bases short and J 2 bases short, with 10 bases between. The CDR3 is CASSPPTGPNYGYTF. CDR3 bases: TGTGCCAGCTCACCACCGACAGGCCCGAACTATGGCTACACCTTC.